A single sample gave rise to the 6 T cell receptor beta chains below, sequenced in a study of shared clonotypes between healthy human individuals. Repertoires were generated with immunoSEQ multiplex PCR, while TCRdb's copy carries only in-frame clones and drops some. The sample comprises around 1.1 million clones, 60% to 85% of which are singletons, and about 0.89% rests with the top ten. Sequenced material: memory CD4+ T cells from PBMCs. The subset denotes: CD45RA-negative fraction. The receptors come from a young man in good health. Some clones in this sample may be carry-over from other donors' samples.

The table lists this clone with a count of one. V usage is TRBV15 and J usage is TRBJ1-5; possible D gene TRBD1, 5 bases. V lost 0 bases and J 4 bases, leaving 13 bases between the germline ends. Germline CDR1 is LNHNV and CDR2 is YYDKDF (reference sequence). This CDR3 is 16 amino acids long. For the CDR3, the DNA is TGTGCCACCAGCAGAGATCAAGGGTCAGGGAATCAGCCCCAGCATTTT. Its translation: CATSRDQGSGNQPQHF.

CDR3 loop: CASGSTGGGETQYF. The CDR3 DNA sequence: TGTGCTAGTGGTTCCACTGGCGGGGGAGAGACCCAGTACTTC. This chain joins TRBV12-5 and TRBJ2-5, with TRBD2 matching 7 bases. The CDR3 has 14 residues. Germline-derived CDR1 and CDR2 are LGHNT and FRNRAP. V was clipped by 4 bases and J by 4 bases; unmatched bases: 6.

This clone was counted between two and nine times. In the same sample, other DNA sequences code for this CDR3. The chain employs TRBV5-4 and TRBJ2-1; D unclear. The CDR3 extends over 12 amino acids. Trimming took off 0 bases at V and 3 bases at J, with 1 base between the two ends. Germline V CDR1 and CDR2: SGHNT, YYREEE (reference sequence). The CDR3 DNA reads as TGTGCCAGCAGCTTGGACTACAATGAGCAGTTCTTC. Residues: CASSLDYNEQFF. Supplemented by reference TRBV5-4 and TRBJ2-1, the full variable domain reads ETGVTQSPTHLIKTRGQQVTLRCSSQSGHNTVSWYQQALGQGPQFIFQYYREEENGRGNFPPRFSGLQFPNYSSELNVNALELDDSALYLCASSLDYNEQFFGPGTRLTVL.

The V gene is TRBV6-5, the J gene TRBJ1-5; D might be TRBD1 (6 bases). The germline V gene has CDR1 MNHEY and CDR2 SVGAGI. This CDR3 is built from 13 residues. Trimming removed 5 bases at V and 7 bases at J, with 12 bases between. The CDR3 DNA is TGTGCCAGCAGTAGGGGGTACGAGCAGCCCCAGCATTTT. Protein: CASSRGYEQPQHF.

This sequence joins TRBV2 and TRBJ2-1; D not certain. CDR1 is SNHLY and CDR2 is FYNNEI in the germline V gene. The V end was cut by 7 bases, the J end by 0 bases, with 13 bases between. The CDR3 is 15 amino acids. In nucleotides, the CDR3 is TGTGCCAGCACGCAACGGGTCAACTCCTACAATGAGCAGTTCTTC. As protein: CASTQRVNSYNEQFF. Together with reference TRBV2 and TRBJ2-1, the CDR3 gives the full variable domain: EPEVTQTPSHQVTQMGQEVILRCVPISNHLYFYWYRQILGQKVEFLVSFYNNEISEKSEIFDDQFSVERPDGSNFTLKIRSTKLEDSAMYFCASTQRVNSYNEQFFGPGTRLTVL.

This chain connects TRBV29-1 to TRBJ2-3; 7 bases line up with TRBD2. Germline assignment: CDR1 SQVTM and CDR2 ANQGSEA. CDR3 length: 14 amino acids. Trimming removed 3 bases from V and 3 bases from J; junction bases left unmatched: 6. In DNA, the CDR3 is TGCAGCGTTGATCTGCGGGAGAGAACAGATACGCAGTATTTT. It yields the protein CSVDLRERTDTQYF.